This T cell receptor beta chain comes out of a study of blood T cell repertoires in COVID-19. Whole-study context: Acute and convalescent COVID-19 samples came from the United States, Italy and Spain. The cDNA or gDNA used as material had been derived from T cells, B-cell-depleted T cells, or PBMCs.

The CDR3 covers 13 residues. The germline CDR1 and CDR2 sequences are SGHNT and YENEEA. V was pared by 0 bases and J by 5 bases, with 5 bases between. In the original processing: Estimation of nucleated cell counts was performed using reference gene primer amplification. Method: immunoSEQ multiplex PCR; TCRdb's copy keeps in-frame clones and lacks some. V, J and clone size were drawn from that table, and D and trimming were deduced from the DNA. The sample has about 200,000 clones, 82% seen once. Sequencing used peripheral blood. This TCR derives from a woman aged 40 to 50 with acute or convalescent COVID-19. The chain employs TRBV11-3 and TRBJ2-1; unclear D gene. The CDR3 nucleotides are TGTGCCAGCAGCTTAGATCTCGACAATGAGCAGTTCTTC. This sequence encodes CASSLDLDNEQFF.